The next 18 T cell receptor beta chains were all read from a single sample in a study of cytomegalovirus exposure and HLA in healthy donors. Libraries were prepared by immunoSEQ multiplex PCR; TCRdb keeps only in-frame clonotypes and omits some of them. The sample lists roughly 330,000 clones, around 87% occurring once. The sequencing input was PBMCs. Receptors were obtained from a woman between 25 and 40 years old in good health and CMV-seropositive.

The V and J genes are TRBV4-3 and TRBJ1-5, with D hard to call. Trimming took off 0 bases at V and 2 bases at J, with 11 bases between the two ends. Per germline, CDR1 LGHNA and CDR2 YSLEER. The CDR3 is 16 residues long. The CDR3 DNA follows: TGCGCCAGCAGCCAAGATCGGGGAGGTCGCAATCAGCCCCAGCATTTT. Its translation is CASSQDRGGRNQPQHF.

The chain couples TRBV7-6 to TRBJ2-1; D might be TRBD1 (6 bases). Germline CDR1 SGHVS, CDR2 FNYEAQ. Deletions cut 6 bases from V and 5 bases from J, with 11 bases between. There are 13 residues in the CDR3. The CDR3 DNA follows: TGTGCCAGCAGACCAGGGGCAAACAATGAGCAGTTCTTC. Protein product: CASRPGANNEQFF.

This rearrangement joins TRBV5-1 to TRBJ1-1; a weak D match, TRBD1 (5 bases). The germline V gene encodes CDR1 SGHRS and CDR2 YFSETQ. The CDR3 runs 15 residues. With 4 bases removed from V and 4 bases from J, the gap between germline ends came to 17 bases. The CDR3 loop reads CASSTQGHGGTEAFF. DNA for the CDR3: TGCGCCAGCAGCACCCAAGGACACGGGGGCACTGAAGCTTTCTTT. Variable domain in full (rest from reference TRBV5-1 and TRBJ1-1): KAGVTQTPRYLIKTRGQQVTLSCSPISGHRSVSWYQQTPGQGLQFLFEYFSETQRNKGNFPGRFSGRQFSNSRSEMNVSTLELGDSALYLCASSTQGHGGTEAFFGQGTRLTVV.

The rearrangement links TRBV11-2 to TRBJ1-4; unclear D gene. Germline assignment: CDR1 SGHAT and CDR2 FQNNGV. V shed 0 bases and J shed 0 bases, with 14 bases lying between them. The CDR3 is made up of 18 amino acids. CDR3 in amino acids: CASSLDSLHKATNEKLFF. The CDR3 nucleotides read TGTGCCAGCAGCTTAGATTCCCTCCACAAAGCAACTAATGAAAAACTGTTTTTT.

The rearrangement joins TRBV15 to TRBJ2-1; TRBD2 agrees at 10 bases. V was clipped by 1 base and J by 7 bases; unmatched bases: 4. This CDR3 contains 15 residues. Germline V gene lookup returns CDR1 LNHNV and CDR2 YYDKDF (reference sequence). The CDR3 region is CATSRGLAGVNEQFF. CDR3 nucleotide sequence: TGTGCCACCAGCAGAGGGCTAGCGGGAGTAAATGAGCAGTTCTTC.

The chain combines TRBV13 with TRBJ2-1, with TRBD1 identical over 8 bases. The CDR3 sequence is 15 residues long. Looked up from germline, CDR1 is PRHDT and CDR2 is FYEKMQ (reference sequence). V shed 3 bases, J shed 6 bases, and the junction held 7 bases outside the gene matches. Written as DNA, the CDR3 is TGTGCCAGCAGCTTTATCCAGGGGGCTGGCAATGAGCAGTTCTTC. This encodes CASSFIQGAGNEQFF.

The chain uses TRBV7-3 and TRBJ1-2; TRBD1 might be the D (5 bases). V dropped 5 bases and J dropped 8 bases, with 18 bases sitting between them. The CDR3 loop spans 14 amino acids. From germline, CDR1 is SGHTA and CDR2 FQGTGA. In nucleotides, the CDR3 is TGTGCCAGCAGCCCGGAGGCGGGGAGGGGAGGCTACACCTTC. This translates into CASSPEAGRGGYTF.

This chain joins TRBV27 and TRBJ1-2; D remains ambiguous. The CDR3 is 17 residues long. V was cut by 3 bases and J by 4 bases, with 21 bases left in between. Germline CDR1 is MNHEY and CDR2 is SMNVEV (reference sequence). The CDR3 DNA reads TGTGCCAGCAGTTTGACTCTAAGACAAGGCGAAGGCTATGGCTACACCTTC. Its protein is CASSLTLRQGEGYGYTF.

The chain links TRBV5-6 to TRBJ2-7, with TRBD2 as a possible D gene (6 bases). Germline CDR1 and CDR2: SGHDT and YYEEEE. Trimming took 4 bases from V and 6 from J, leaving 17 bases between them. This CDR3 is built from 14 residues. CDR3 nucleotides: TGTGCCAGCAGCATGGGGGTTCGGGGAGGCGAGCAGTACTTC. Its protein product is CASSMGVRGGEQYF. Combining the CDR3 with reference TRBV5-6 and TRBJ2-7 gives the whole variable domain DAGVTQSPTHLIKTRGQQVTLRCSPKSGHDTVSWYQQALGQGPQFIFQYYEEEERQRGNFPDRFSGHQFPNYSSELNVNALLLGDSALYLCASSMGVRGGEQYFGPGTRLTVT.

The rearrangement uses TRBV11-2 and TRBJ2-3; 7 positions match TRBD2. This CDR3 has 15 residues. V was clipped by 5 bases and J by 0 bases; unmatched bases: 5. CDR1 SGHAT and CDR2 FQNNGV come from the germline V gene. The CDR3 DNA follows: TGTGCCAGCAGCCCCCGGGGGGATAGCACAGATACGCAGTATTTT. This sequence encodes CASSPRGDSTDTQYF.

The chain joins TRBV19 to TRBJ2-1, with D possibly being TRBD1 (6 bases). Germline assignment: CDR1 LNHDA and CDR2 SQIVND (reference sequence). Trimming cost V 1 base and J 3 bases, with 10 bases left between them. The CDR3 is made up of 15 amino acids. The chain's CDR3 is CASSIVRGNYNEQFF. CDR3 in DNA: TGTGCCAGTAGTATAGTTAGGGGGAACTACAATGAGCAGTTCTTC.

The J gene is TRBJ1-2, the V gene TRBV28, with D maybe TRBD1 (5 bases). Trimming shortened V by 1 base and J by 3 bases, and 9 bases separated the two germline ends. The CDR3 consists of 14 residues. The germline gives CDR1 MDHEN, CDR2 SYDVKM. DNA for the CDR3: TGTGCCAGCAGTTTATCGACAGCATACTATGGCTACACCTTC. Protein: CASSLSTAYYGYTF.

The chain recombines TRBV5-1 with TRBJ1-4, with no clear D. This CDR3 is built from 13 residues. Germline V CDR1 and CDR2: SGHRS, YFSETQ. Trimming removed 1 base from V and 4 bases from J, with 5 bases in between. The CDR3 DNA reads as TGCGCCAGCAGCTTGATAGTTAATGAAAAACTGTTTTTT. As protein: CASSLIVNEKLFF.

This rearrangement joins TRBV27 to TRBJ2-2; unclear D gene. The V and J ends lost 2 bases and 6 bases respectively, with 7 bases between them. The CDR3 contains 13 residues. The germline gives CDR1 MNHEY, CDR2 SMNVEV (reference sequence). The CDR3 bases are TGTGCCAGCAGTTTACGATTTGCCGGGGAGCTGTTTTTT. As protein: CASSLRFAGELFF.

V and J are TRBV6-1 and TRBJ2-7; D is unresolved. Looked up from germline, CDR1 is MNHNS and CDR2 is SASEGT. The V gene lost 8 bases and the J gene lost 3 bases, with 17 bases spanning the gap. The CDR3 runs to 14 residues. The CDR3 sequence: CASLSHHNFYEQYF. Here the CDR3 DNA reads TGTGCCAGCCTTAGCCACCACAACTTCTACGAGCAGTACTTC.

CDR3 coding DNA: TGTGCCAGCAGTCCCCGCGGGTTTCAGGGCACTGAAGCTTTCTTT. Translated, it gives CASSPRGFQGTEAFF. The V call is TRBV27, the J call TRBJ1-1, with D possibly TRBD1 on 5 matching bases. The V gene's germline CDR1 is MNHEY and CDR2 SMNVEV (reference sequence). There are 15 residues in the CDR3. Trimming stripped 5 bases from V and 4 bases from J, with 17 bases between.

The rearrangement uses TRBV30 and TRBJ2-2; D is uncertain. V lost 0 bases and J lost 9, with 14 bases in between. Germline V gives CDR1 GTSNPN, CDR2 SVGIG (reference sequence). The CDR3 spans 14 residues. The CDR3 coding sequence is TGTGCCTGGAGTGTACCTCCGATGGTCAGGGAGCTGTTTTTT. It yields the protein CAWSVPPMVRELFF.

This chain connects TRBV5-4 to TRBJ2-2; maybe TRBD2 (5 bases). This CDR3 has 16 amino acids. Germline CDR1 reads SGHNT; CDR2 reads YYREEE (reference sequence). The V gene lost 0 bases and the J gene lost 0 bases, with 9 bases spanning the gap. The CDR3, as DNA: TGTGCCAGCAGCTTGGCCAAGGGAGCGAACACCGGGGAGCTGTTTTTT. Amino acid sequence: CASSLAKGANTGELFF. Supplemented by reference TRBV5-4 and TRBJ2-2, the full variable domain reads ETGVTQSPTHLIKTRGQQVTLRCSSQSGHNTVSWYQQALGQGPQFIFQYYREEENGRGNFPPRFSGLQFPNYSSELNVNALELDDSALYLCASSLAKGANTGELFFGEGSRLTVL.